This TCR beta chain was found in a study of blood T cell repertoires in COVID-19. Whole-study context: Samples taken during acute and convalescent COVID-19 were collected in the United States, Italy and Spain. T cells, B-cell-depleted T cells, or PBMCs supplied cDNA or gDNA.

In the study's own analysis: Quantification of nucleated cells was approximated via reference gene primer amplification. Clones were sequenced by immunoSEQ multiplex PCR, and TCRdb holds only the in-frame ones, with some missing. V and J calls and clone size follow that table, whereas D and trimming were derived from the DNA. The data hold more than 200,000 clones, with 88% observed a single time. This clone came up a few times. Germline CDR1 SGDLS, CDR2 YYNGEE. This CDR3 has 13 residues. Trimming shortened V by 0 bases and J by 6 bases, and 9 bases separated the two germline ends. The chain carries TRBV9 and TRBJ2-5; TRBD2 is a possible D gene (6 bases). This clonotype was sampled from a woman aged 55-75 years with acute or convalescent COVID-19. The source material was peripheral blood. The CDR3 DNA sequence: TGTGCCAGCAGCGTAGGAGGAGGGCAGACCCAGTACTTC. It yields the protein CASSVGGGQTQYF.